The 26 T cell receptor beta chains reported below all come from one sample, sequenced in a study of blood T cell repertoires in COVID-19. Libraries were prepared by immunoSEQ multiplex PCR; TCRdb keeps only in-frame clonotypes and omits some of them. This sample has about 70,000 clones; around 85% occur once, and the top ten carry over 4.5%. The sample consisted of peripheral blood. All receptors come from a man older than 75 with acute or convalescent COVID-19.

V usage is TRBV7-8 and J usage is TRBJ2-7; D is possibly TRBD1 (6 bases). Germline-derived CDR1 and CDR2 are SGHVS and FQNEAQ. V lost 5 bases to trimming and J lost 4 bases, with 9 bases between them. This CDR3 comprises 12 residues. The CDR3 region is CASSRRGYEQYF. The CDR3, as DNA: TGTGCCAGCAGCCGAAGGGGGTACGAGCAGTACTTC.

The chain couples TRBV7-2 to TRBJ2-7; maybe TRBD2 (6 bases). CDR1 is SGHTA, CDR2 FQGNSA, per germline. The germline V and J ends were trimmed by 4 bases and 2 bases, with 15 bases remaining between them. The CDR3 extends over 15 amino acids. The CDR3, as DNA: TGTGCCAGCAGCTCCCCCACGGGAGAGGCCTACGAGCAGTACTTC. Amino acids: CASSSPTGEAYEQYF.

This chain connects TRBV7-2 to TRBJ1-5, with D tentatively TRBD1 (5 bases). Germline V gene sequence: CDR1 SGHTA, CDR2 FQGNSA. The V and J ends lost 1 base and 4 bases respectively, with 14 bases between them. This CDR3 spans 16 amino acids. As DNA, the CDR3 is TGTGCCAGCAGCTTAGAGGCAGGGTTTTTGAATCAGCCCCAGCATTTT. It translates to CASSLEAGFLNQPQHF.

In regard to this clone: Additional DNA sequences in this sample encode the identical CDR3. The V call is TRBV6-1, the J call TRBJ1-1; 10 nucleotides line up with TRBD1. With V trimmed by 3 bases and J by 5 bases, 3 bases remained unmatched. Germline V gene data show CDR1 as MNHNS and CDR2 as SASEGT. This CDR3 is 14 amino acids long. CDR3 amino acids: CASSDGQGGTEAFF. CDR3 coding DNA: TGTGCCAGCAGTGACGGACAGGGGGGTACTGAAGCTTTCTTT.

The chain carries TRBV7-7 and TRBJ2-5, with 13 bases aligning to TRBD2. V shed 3 bases and J 4 bases; nucleotides not matched to a gene: 5. Germline assignment: CDR1 SSHAT and CDR2 FNYEAQ (reference sequence). There are 16 residues in the CDR3. CDR3 DNA: TGTGCCAGCAGCTTTGGACTAGCGGGAGCGGCAGAGACCCAGTACTTC. Translation gives CASSFGLAGAAETQYF.

Comments on this clone: Likely a read error: the CDR3 ends without its conserved phenylalanine or tryptophan. No DNA is shown, since the ends of the CDR3 on it are uncertain; the CDR3 is the one TCRdb lists. CDR3 sequence reads: CASSEVTGVV. The V gene is TRBV6-1, the J gene TRBJ1-1; no DNA check was done on the table's D call, TRBD1. The CDR3 length is 10 residues, termini included. Germline V gene lookup returns CDR1 MNHNS and CDR2 SASEGT.

This chain links TRBV9 with TRBJ1-1, with TRBD1 identical over 7 bases. CDR1 is SGDLS and CDR2 is YYNGEE in the germline V gene. The trim removed 5 bases at V and 2 bases at J, leaving 9 bases unmatched. This CDR3 has 15 residues. The CDR3: CASRASRDSNTEAFF. The CDR3 coding sequence is TGTGCCAGCAGAGCCTCCCGGGACAGTAACACTGAAGCTTTCTTT.

The rearrangement uses TRBV28 and TRBJ1-6; TRBD1 aligns across 7 bases. Trimming removed 4 bases from V and 1 base from J; junction bases left unmatched: 7. CDR1 and CDR2 (germline): MDHEN, SYDVKM. This CDR3 contains 17 residues. The CDR3 reads CASSSSDRASYNSPLHF. CDR3 nucleotides: TGTGCCAGCAGTTCATCCGACAGGGCTTCCTATAATTCACCCCTCCACTTT.

This chain uses TRBV14 with TRBJ2-7, with a possible D match to TRBD2 (6 bases). V lost 6 bases and J 4 bases, leaving 16 bases between the germline ends. Per the germline V gene, CDR1 is SGHDN and CDR2 is FVKESK. The CDR3 covers 14 residues. The CDR3 spells CASSLGGLTYEQYF. The CDR3 nucleotides read TGTGCCAGCAGTCTTGGGGGACTTACATACGAGCAGTACTTC. The whole variable domain, filled in from reference TRBV14 and TRBJ2-7, reads EAGVTQFPSHSVIEKGQTVTLRCDPISGHDNLYWYRRVMGKEIKFLLHFVKESKQDESGMPNNRFLAERTGGTYSTLKVQPAELEDSGVYFCASSLGGLTYEQYFGPGTRLTVT.

The rearrangement joins TRBV7-9 to TRBJ1-1; TRBD1 agrees at 8 bases. Germline values: CDR1 SEHNR, CDR2 FQNEAQ (reference sequence). V trimming: 4 bases; J trimming: 5 bases; junction bases outside the gene matches: 6. The CDR3 runs 14 residues. The CDR3 nucleotides read TGTGCCAGCAGCTCGACAGGGGAGGCGACTGAAGCTTTCTTT. It encodes CASSSTGEATEAFF.

V and J are TRBV7-2 and TRBJ2-7, with TRBD1 identical over 7 bases. The CDR3 extends over 20 amino acids. Germline V gene lookup returns CDR1 SGHTA and CDR2 FQGNSA. Germline trimming cut 0 bases from V and 5 bases from J; bases unmatched to any gene: 22. The CDR3 loop reads CASSLAPGQSMAHSIHEQYF. The CDR3 DNA sequence: TGTGCCAGCAGCTTAGCCCCGGGACAGTCCATGGCGCACTCCATCCACGAGCAGTACTTC.

The chain employs TRBV5-1 and TRBJ2-7; D possibly corresponds to TRBD1 (6 bases). Germline V gene lookup returns CDR1 SGHRS and CDR2 YFSETQ. The germline V and J ends were trimmed by 0 bases and 4 bases, with 8 bases remaining between them. The length of the CDR3 is 13 residues. CDR3 sequence reads: CASSLGTGYEQYF. Here the CDR3 DNA reads TGCGCCAGCAGCTTGGGTACAGGGTACGAGCAGTACTTC.

This sequence joins TRBV5-1 and TRBJ2-3, with a weak D call TRBD2 (6 bases). Germline V gene sequence: CDR1 SGHRS, CDR2 YFSETQ. This CDR3 has 15 amino acids. V was trimmed by 3 bases and J by 2 bases, leaving 13 bases between them. The CDR3 is CASSSLGEATDTQYF. Written as DNA, the CDR3 is TGCGCCAGCAGCTCTCTTGGGGAGGCCACAGATACGCAGTATTTT.

This clone has a single count. This chain uses TRBV19 with TRBJ1-5; D may be TRBD1 (5 bases). Trimming stripped 3 bases from V and 1 base from J, with 13 bases between. The length of the CDR3 is 16 residues. CDR1 is LNHDA and CDR2 is SQIVND in the germline V gene (reference sequence). In DNA, the CDR3 is TGTGCCAGTAGTATGGGCCGGGGGATAAGCAATCAGCCCCAGCATTTT. It specifies CASSMGRGISNQPQHF.

The V gene is TRBV6-5, the J gene TRBJ1-2, with unresolved D. Germline loops: CDR1 MNHEY, CDR2 SVGAGI. V lost 9 bases and J lost 8, with 10 bases in between. The CDR3 runs 10 residues. The CDR3 nucleotides are TGTGCCAGTCGTTTTTTCGGCTACACCTTC. Its translation: CASRFFGYTF.

This clone was seen a single time. The V call is TRBV4-3, the J call TRBJ1-2; 9 bases agree with TRBD1. Germline V gives CDR1 LGHNA, CDR2 YSLEER. V lost 0 bases and J lost 6; bases outside the gene matches: 8. This CDR3 is 16 amino acids long. CDR3 protein: CASSQDGSGQGNGYTF. DNA of the CDR3: TGCGCCAGCAGCCAAGATGGGTCGGGACAGGGAAATGGCTACACCTTC.

CDR3 in amino acids: CASSRGVNYGYTF. DNA of the CDR3: TGTGCCAGCAGCCGAGGAGTTAACTATGGCTACACCTTC. This chain links TRBV7-9 with TRBJ1-2, with D unresolved. The CDR3 has 13 residues. Germline CDR1 reads SEHNR; CDR2 reads FQNEAQ (reference sequence). Trimming stripped 5 bases from V and 1 base from J, with 8 bases between.

The rearrangement uses TRBV24-1 and TRBJ1-1; TRBD1 aligns across 12 bases. Trimming took 3 bases from V and 1 from J; bases not matched to a gene: 11. The CDR3 extends over 19 amino acids. Germline-derived CDR1 and CDR2 are KGHDR and SFDVKD. DNA for the CDR3: TGTGCCACCAGTGATCCCCCCGGGGACAGGGGGCGTGGGAACACTGAAGCTTTCTTT. Translating gives CATSDPPGDRGRGNTEAFF.

The chain uses TRBV6-5 and TRBJ2-7; 9 positions agree with TRBD1. CDR1 and CDR2 (germline): MNHEY, SVGAGI. The V segment lost 8 bases and the J segment 6 bases; nucleotides outside the gene matches: 5. This CDR3 has 12 residues. The chain's CDR3 is CASGDRETEQYF. The CDR3, as DNA: TGTGCCAGCGGGGACAGGGAAACCGAGCAGTACTTC.

This clone was detected once. The J gene is TRBJ2-7, the V gene TRBV27; 7 bases align to TRBD1. This CDR3 has 14 amino acids. Germline values: CDR1 MNHEY, CDR2 SMNVEV (reference sequence). The junction had 8 bases not matched to a gene; V was cut back by 6 bases and J by 3 bases. The CDR3 DNA is TGTGCCAGCAGCGCCCGCGACAGGGTCTACGAGCAGTACTTC. Its protein is CASSARDRVYEQYF.

The chain is built from TRBV27 and TRBJ2-7, with TRBD2 identical over 12 bases. Germline V lookup: CDR1 MNHEY, CDR2 SMNVEV (reference sequence). J gave up 2 bases and V 5 bases, and 7 bases lay outside the gene matches. The CDR3 contains 16 residues. CDR3 loop: CASSTLLAGGPYEQYF. The DNA of the CDR3 is TGTGCCAGCAGTACCCTCCTAGCGGGGGGGCCCTACGAGCAGTACTTC.

This chain links TRBV18 with TRBJ2-7; D uncertain. V lost 1 base and J 5 bases, leaving 18 bases between the germline ends. There are 16 residues in the CDR3. CDR1 and CDR2 from the germline V gene are KGHSH and LQKENI. Written as DNA, the CDR3 is TGTGCCAGCTCACCACTTTCAGAAGCAAAGGAGAACGAGCAGTACTTC. Its protein is CASSPLSEAKENEQYF.

The V and J genes are TRBV7-2 and TRBJ2-7, with 9 bases that match TRBD2. Germline V lookup: CDR1 SGHTA, CDR2 FQGNSA. Trimming cost V 5 bases and J 6 bases; bases outside gene matches: 11. The CDR3 has 15 residues. DNA for the CDR3: TGTGCCAGCAGCGGGGGGGGACTAGCAGGCGGCGAGCAGTACTTC. Translated: CASSGGGLAGGEQYF.

The chain couples TRBV3-1 (or the pseudogene TRBV3-2) to TRBJ1-2, with a possible D match to TRBD1 (6 bases). V was shortened by 3 bases and J by 4 bases, with 21 bases between the two germline ends. CDR3 length equals 17 residues. Looked up from germline, CDR1 is LGHDT and CDR2 is YNNKEL (reference sequence). CDR3 region: CASSHGGDGGVVYGYTF. DNA of the CDR3: TGTGCCAGCAGCCATGGTGGTGATGGGGGCGTTGTCTATGGCTACACCTTC.

The gene calls are TRBV18 and TRBJ1-6; TRBD1 agrees at 7 bases. CDR1 and CDR2 from the germline V gene are KGHSH and LQKENI. The CDR3 covers 18 residues. J gave up 5 bases and V 6 bases, and 16 bases lay outside the gene matches. DNA of the CDR3: TGTGCCAGCTCCCTATTCGAGGGGGACAGACTTAATAATTCACCCCTCCACTTT. It is translated as CASSLFEGDRLNNSPLHF.

This clone was seen a few times. The gene calls are TRBV19 and TRBJ1-5, with a possible D match to TRBD1 (5 bases). CDR3 size: 15 residues. Trimming removed 7 bases at V and 5 bases at J, with 18 bases between. Germline loops: CDR1 LNHDA, CDR2 SQIVND (reference sequence). CDR3 protein: CASNQGGGQYQPQHF. The DNA of the CDR3 is TGTGCCAGTAACCAGGGTGGTGGACAATATCAGCCCCAGCATTTT.